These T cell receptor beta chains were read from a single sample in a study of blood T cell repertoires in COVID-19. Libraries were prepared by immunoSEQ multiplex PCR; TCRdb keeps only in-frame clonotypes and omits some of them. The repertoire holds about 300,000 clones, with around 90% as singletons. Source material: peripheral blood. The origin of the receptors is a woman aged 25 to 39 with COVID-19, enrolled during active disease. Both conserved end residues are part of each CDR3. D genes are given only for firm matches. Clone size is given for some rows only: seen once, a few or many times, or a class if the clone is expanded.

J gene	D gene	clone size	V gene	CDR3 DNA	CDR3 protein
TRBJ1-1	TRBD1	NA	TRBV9	TGTGCCAGCAGCGTAGATCCCAGGGGGCAGGCTGAAGCTTTCTTT	CASSVDPRGQAEAFF
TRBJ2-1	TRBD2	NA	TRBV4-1	TGCGCCAGCAGCCAAGATCTAGCGGGAGTGGCGGATGAGCAGTTCTTC	CASSQDLAGVADEQFF
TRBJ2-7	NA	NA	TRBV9	TGTGCCAGCAGCCTGCTGAGGGAGCAGTACTTC	CASSLLREQYF
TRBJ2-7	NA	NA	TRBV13	TGTGCCAGCAGCCCCTGGACAGGGAGGGACGAGCAGTACTTC	CASSPWTGRDEQYF
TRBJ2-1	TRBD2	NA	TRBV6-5	TGTGCCAGCAGTTACCTACTAGCGGGTAATGAGCAGTTCTTC	CASSYLLAGNEQFF
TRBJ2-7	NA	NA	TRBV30	TGTGCCTGGGGGGGTGGAGCGCTGGAGCAGTACTTC	CAWGGGALEQYF
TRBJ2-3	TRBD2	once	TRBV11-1	TGTGCCAGCAGCTTAGATAGCGGGAAGGCAGATACGCAGTATTTT	CASSLDSGKADTQYF
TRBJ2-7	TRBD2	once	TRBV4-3	TGCGCCAGCAGCCAAGTCGGGACTAGCGGTTACGAGCAGTACTTC	CASSQVGTSGYEQYF
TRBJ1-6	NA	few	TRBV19	TGTGCCACCCAGAGCGGGGGCATTTCACCCCTCCACTTT	CATQSGGISPLHF
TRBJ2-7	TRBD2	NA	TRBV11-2	TGTGCCAGCAGCTTGGGGGGAGGGCCCTACGAGCAGTACTTC	CASSLGGGPYEQYF
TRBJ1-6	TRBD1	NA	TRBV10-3	TGTGCCATCAGTGTCCGGGACAGGGATAATTCACCCCTCCACTTT	CAISVRDRDNSPLHF
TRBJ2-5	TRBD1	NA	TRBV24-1	TGTGCCACCCGGGGACAGGTAAAAGAGACCCAGTACTTC	CATRGQVKETQYF
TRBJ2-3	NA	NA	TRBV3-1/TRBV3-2	TGTGCCAGCAGTAGGACAGTCACAGATACGCAGTATTTT	CASSRTVTDTQYF
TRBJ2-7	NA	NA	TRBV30	TGTGCCTGGAGTGCGGGTCATCCCTACGAGCAGTACTTC	CAWSAGHPYEQYF
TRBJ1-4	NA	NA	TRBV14	TGTGCCAGCAGCCATTACGGTGAAAAACTGTTTTTT	CASSHYGEKLFF
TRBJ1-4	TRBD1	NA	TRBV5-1	TGCGCCAGCAGCTTGAGGGGACAGTTCCGTGGAACTAATGAAAAACTGTTTTTT	CASSLRGQFRGTNEKLFF
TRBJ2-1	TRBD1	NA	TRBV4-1	TGCGCCAGCAGCCAAGACCCGGGACAGGGTCATAATGAGCAGTTCTTC	CASSQDPGQGHNEQFF
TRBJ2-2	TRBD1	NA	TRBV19	TGTGCCAGTAGTCCCCGGACAGGGGAGCACCCGAGATTTGCCGGGGAGCTGTTTTTT	CASSPRTGEHPRFAGELFF
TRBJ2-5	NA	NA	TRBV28	TGTGCCAGCAGTTTTCCAGCGGCGGAAGAGACCCAGTACTTC	CASSFPAAEETQYF
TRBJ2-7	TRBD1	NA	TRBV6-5	TGTGCCAGCAGTTACTCGGACAGGGCCGACTACGAGCAGTACTTC	CASSYSDRADYEQYF
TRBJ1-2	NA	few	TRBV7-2	TGTGCCAGCAGCCCTAGGAGGGGTGGCGGCTACACCTTC	CASSPRRGGGYTF
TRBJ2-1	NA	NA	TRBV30	TGTGCCTGGAGACCCTCCGCAGGCAATGAGCAGTTCTTC	CAWRPSAGNEQFF
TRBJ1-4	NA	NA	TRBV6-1	TGTGCCAGCAGTGAAGCGCGGCGATTTAGTGAAAAACTGTTTTTT	CASSEARRFSEKLFF
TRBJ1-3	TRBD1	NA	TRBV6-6	TGTGCCAGCAGTTACTCGGGGACAGGGTCAGGAAACACCATATATTTT	CASSYSGTGSGNTIYF
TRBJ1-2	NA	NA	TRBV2	TGTGCCAGCAGTGAAGTGCAGGGCCCGAACTATGGCTACACCTTC	CASSEVQGPNYGYTF
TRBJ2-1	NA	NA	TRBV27	TGTGCCAGCAGTTTATCCCCTTCCAATGAGCAGTTCTTC	CASSLSPSNEQFF
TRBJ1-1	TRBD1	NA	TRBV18	TGTGCCAGCTCACCCTCGACAGGGTTCACTGAAGCTTTCTTT	CASSPSTGFTEAFF
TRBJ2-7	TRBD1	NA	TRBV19	TGTGCCAGTAGTATAGATGACAGGGGGACCTACGAGCAGTACTTC	CASSIDDRGTYEQYF
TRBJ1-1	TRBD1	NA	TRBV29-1	TGCAGCGTTACAGACAGGGCGGACACTGAAGCTTTCTTT	CSVTDRADTEAFF
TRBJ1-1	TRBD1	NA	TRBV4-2	TGTGCCAGCAGCCTAGGGACAGGGGCTGAAACTGAAGCTTTCTTT	CASSLGTGAETEAFF
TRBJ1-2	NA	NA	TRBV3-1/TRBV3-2	TGTGCCAGCAGCCTACTGGGAGTATTCTATGGCTACACCTTC	CASSLLGVFYGYTF
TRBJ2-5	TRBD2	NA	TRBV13	TGTGCCAGCAGCCTACGGACTAGCAAGAAGACCCAGTACTTC	CASSLRTSKKTQYF
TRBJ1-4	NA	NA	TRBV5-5	TGTGCCAGCAGCTTGGTCAGTTATAATGAAAAACTGTTTTTT	CASSLVSYNEKLFF
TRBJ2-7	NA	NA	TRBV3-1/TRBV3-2	TGTGCCAGCAGCCAAGATCTCAGATTCAACGAGCAGTACTTC	CASSQDLRFNEQYF
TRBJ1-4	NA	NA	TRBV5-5	TGTGCCAGCAGCCCGGGACAAGGTTTTGCTAATGAAAAACTGTTTTTT	CASSPGQGFANEKLFF
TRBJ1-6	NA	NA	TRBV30	TGTGCAAGCAAGAGCTCCTATAATTCACCCCTCCACTTT	CASKSSYNSPLHF
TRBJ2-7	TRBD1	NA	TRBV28	TGTGCCAGCAGTTTTGGGGTCCGACAGGGGTCGTACGAGCAGTACTTC	CASSFGVRQGSYEQYF
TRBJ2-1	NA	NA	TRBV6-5	TGTGCCAGCAGCCGACAGGCTCTCTTGTACAATGAGCAGTTCTTC	CASSRQALLYNEQFF
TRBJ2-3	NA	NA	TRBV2	TGTGCCAGCAGTTATATCACAGATACGCAGTATTTT	CASSYITDTQYF
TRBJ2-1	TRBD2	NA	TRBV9	TGTGCCAGCAGCGGAGGGTATAGGCTAGCGGGCCACAATGAGCAGTTCTTC	CASSGGYRLAGHNEQFF
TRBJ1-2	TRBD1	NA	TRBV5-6	TGTGCCAGCAGCTTGGAGTACAGGGGTTCCTATGGCTACACCTTC	CASSLEYRGSYGYTF
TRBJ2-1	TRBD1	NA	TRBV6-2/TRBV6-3	TGTGCCAGCAGCCCCGGGACAGGGATCTACAATGAGCAGTTCTTC	CASSPGTGIYNEQFF
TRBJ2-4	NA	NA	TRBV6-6	TGTGCCAGCAGCCCTACAGCAGCCAAAAACATTCAGTACTTC	CASSPTAAKNIQYF
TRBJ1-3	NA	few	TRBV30	TGTGCCTGGAGTGCGGGCTCTGGAAACACCATATATTTT	CAWSAGSGNTIYF